The rows below give T cell receptor beta chains drawn from one sample of a study of blood T cell repertoires in COVID-19. Some clones are missing from TCRdb's copy, which holds only in-frame ones; the method was immunoSEQ multiplex PCR. The profile shows fewer than 150,000 clones, under 80% of them singletons. Sequencing used peripheral blood. These receptors were obtained from a man in his forties or fifties with acute or convalescent COVID-19. CDR3s include the opening cysteine and the closing phenylalanine or tryptophan. D genes are given only for firm matches. Size is omitted from some rows. Given values are once, few, many or a class for expanded clones.

cdr3_length	v_call	j_call	d_call	clone_size	cdr3_nt	cdr3_aa
14	TRBV6-6	TRBJ2-3	TRBD2	NA	TGTGCCAGCAGAGGACTAGCGGGGGCTGATACGCAGTATTTT	CASRGLAGADTQYF
15	TRBV6-5	TRBJ2-7	TRBD1	NA	TGTGCCAGCAGTTACGCTCCGGGACAGGGCTACGAGCAGTACTTC	CASSYAPGQGYEQYF
15	TRBV19	TRBJ1-4	TRBD1	NA	TGTGCCAGTAGTCCCCGGACAGGGGAGAAGGAAAAACTGTTTTTT	CASSPRTGEKEKLFF
15	TRBV6-5	TRBJ2-5	NA	NA	TGTGCCAGCAGTCTGGGCGGGGCCTCCCAAGAGACCCAGTACTTC	CASSLGGASQETQYF
16	TRBV9	TRBJ1-2	NA	NA	TGTGCCAGCAGCCCCAGTGTTGGGCCTCCTAACTATGGCTACACCTTC	CASSPSVGPPNYGYTF
15	TRBV4-1	TRBJ1-1	NA	NA	TGCGCCAGCAGAGGGGGTTTCTGGTTGAACACTGAAGCTTTCTTT	CASRGGFWLNTEAFF
16	TRBV4-2	TRBJ2-2	TRBD1	NA	TGTGCCAGCAGCCAGGAGGGACAGGGGGGCACCGGGGAGCTGTTTTTT	CASSQEGQGGTGELFF
15	TRBV13	TRBJ2-1	TRBD2	NA	TGTGCCAGCAGTCAAAGCGGGGAGTCCTACAATGAGCAGTTCTTC	CASSQSGESYNEQFF
15	TRBV5-8	TRBJ2-7	NA	NA	TGTGCCAGCAGCTTGGCCTACAGGCCATCCTACGAGCAGTACTTC	CASSLAYRPSYEQYF
14	TRBV5-4	TRBJ2-5	TRBD1	few	TGTGCCAGCAGCTCGGGACAGCTTCAAGAGACCCAGTACTTC	CASSSGQLQETQYF
12	TRBV15	TRBJ2-7	NA	NA	TGTGCCACCAGCAGAGATCCTCGCGAGCAGTACTTC	CATSRDPREQYF
18	TRBV4-2	TRBJ2-1	TRBD2	NA	TGTGCCAGCAGCCTATCCTTAGCGGGGGCCCGGACCTACAATGAGCAGTTCTTC	CASSLSLAGARTYNEQFF
13	TRBV4-2	TRBJ2-3	NA	NA	TGTGCCAGCAGCCCCAGGCGGGCAGATACGCAGTATTTT	CASSPRRADTQYF
11	TRBV6-5	TRBJ1-1	NA	NA	TGTGCCAGCGGGAGGAACACTGAAGCTTTCTTT	CASGRNTEAFF
13	TRBV10-2	TRBJ2-5	NA	NA	TGCGCCAGCAGTGAAGGGGTTAGAGAGACCCAGTACTTC	CASSEGVRETQYF
12	TRBV30	TRBJ1-4	TRBD1	NA	TGTGCCTGTTCAGGGGGAAGGGAAAAACTGTTTTTT	CACSGGREKLFF
15	TRBV6-5	TRBJ1-4	NA	few	TGTGCCAGCACCGGGGGGGGACGCGGCCATGAAAAACTGTTTTTT	CASTGGGRGHEKLFF
19	TRBV28	TRBJ2-6	NA	NA	TGTGCCAGCAGGTTCTATACCTCGGCGGGAATCTCTGGGGCCAACGTCCTGACTTTC	CASRFYTSAGISGANVLTF
15	TRBV30	TRBJ1-2	TRBD1	few	TGTGCCTGGGAGCGCTTAACAGGGGGCGCGGGTGGCTACACCTTC	CAWERLTGGAGGYTF
15	TRBV5-1	TRBJ2-6	NA	NA	TGCGCCAGCAGCTTTACGGGTGCTGGGGCCAACGTCCTGACTTTC	CASSFTGAGANVLTF
14	TRBV24-1	TRBJ2-1	TRBD2	NA	TGTGCCACCAGACCTAGCGGAACCTACAATGAGCAGTTCTTC	CATRPSGTYNEQFF
13	TRBV6-2/TRBV6-3	TRBJ1-2	NA	NA	TGTGCCAGCAGCCCGGACATATCCTATGGCTACACCTTC	CASSPDISYGYTF
13	TRBV12-3/TRBV12-4	TRBJ2-2	NA	NA	TGTGCCAGCAGTTTCGGCGGTTCCGGGGAGCTGTTTTTT	CASSFGGSGELFF
15	TRBV3-1/TRBV3-2	TRBJ2-1	NA	NA	TGTGCCAGCAGCCAAGACTTCCAGAGGGTCTATGAGCAGTTCTTC	CASSQDFQRVYEQFF
17	TRBV27	TRBJ1-2	NA	NA	TGTGCCAGCAGTTTTTCTGGGGGCGGTTTGTTCGGGTCTGGCTACACCTTC	CASSFSGGGLFGSGYTF
16	TRBV4-2	TRBJ2-1	NA	NA	TGTGCCAGCAGCCTCATGACTAGTAGCGCCTACAATGAGCAGTTCTTC	CASSLMTSSAYNEQFF
17	TRBV10-1	TRBJ1-1	NA	NA	TGCGCCAGCAGTGAAGGGATTCGGCGGGGGGACAACACTGAAGCTTTCTTT	CASSEGIRRGDNTEAFF
8	TRBV24-1	TRBJ1-2	NA	NA	TGTGCCACCCCGGGCTACACCTTC	CATPGYTF
14	TRBV5-4	TRBJ1-3	NA	NA	TGTGCCAGCAGCTTGGCCAGGGACGGGGGCACCATATATTTT	CASSLARDGGTIYF
15	TRBV18	TRBJ2-1	TRBD2	NA	TGTGCCAGCTCACCATTTAGCGGGAGTGGCAATGAGCAGTTCTTC	CASSPFSGSGNEQFF
14	TRBV28	TRBJ1-6	NA	NA	TGTGCCAGCAGAAAAACAGGCCCACATTCACCCCTCCACTTT	CASRKTGPHSPLHF
16	TRBV4-2	TRBJ1-5	NA	NA	TGTGCCAGCAGCCCGACAGTGGGTGATAGCAATCAGCCCCAGCATTTT	CASSPTVGDSNQPQHF
15	TRBV27	TRBJ2-7	NA	NA	TGTGCCAGCAGTTTAAGGGGAGGCTTAACCTACGAGCAGTACTTC	CASSLRGGLTYEQYF
14	TRBV2	TRBJ2-7	TRBD2	NA	TGTGCCAGCAGGGGACTAGCGGCGACCTACGAGCAGTACTTC	CASRGLAATYEQYF
15	TRBV6-5	TRBJ1-2	TRBD1	NA	TGTGCCAGCAGTTATTCCCCGGGACAGGTTAATGGCTACACCTTC	CASSYSPGQVNGYTF
15	TRBV6-5	TRBJ1-5	NA	many	TGTGCCAGCAGTTCTACAGGGTATAGCAATCAGCCCCAGCATTTT	CASSSTGYSNQPQHF
15	TRBV6-5	TRBJ2-7	NA	NA	TGTGCCAGCAGGATCACGGGGGACAGCGCCTACGAGCAGTACTTC	CASRITGDSAYEQYF
15	TRBV9	TRBJ2-3	TRBD2	NA	TGTGCCAGCAGCTTACTAGCGGGGGGCACAGATACGCAGTATTTT	CASSLLAGGTDTQYF
15	TRBV3-1/TRBV3-2	TRBJ2-5	NA	NA	TGTGCCAGCAGCCAAGACATCCTAGCCTCGGAGACCCAGTACTTC	CASSQDILASETQYF
18	TRBV4-1	TRBJ2-1	TRBD2	NA	TGCGCCAGCAGCCGGACACTCATCCCGAGCGGGAGGAGGAGTGAGCAGTTCTTC	CASSRTLIPSGRRSEQFF
15	TRBV14	TRBJ2-7	TRBD2	NA	TGTGCCAGCAGCAGACGACTAGCGGGGGCCGACGAGCAGTACTTC	CASSRRLAGADEQYF
14	TRBV7-9	TRBJ2-7	NA	NA	TGTGCCAGCAGCCCCGGGACACCGTCCTACGAGCAGTACTTC	CASSPGTPSYEQYF
13	TRBV9	TRBJ1-6	NA	NA	TGTGCCAGCAGCGTAGCTGGGGGGGAGTCCCTCCACTTT	CASSVAGGESLHF
15	TRBV7-9	TRBJ1-4	NA	NA	TGTGCCAGCAGCACCATCATGGGAGAGAATCAAAAACTGTTTTTT	CASSTIMGENQKLFF
14	TRBV7-9	TRBJ1-1	NA	few	TGTGCCAGCAGCTTAGACGAGTGGAACACTGAAGCTTTCTTT	CASSLDEWNTEAFF
10	TRBV2	TRBJ1-2	NA	few	TGTGCCAGCAGTGATGAGGGCTACACCTTC	CASSDEGYTF
17	TRBV4-1	TRBJ2-1	TRBD1	NA	TGCGCCAGCAGCCAAGGGTCCGGGACAGGGCCCTACAATGAGCAGTTCTTC	CASSQGSGTGPYNEQFF
12	TRBV7-9	TRBJ2-7	NA	NA	TGTGCCAGCACAGATACAGGCGGCGAGCAGTACTTC	CASTDTGGEQYF
11	TRBV29-1	TRBJ1-3	NA	NA	TGCAGCGTGGGGGGGGGAGACACCATATATTTT	CSVGGGDTIYF
13	TRBV7-8	TRBJ2-4	TRBD2	NA	TGTGCCAGCAGCCGCGGGAGGGAGAGCATTCAGTACTTC	CASSRGRESIQYF
15	TRBV4-1	TRBJ2-3	TRBD1	NA	TGCGCCAGCAGAACCCAGGGACAGGGGGCGCATACGCAGTATTTT	CASRTQGQGAHTQYF
15	TRBV11-2	TRBJ2-7	TRBD1	NA	TGTGCCAGCAGCTTACGGGACAGGGGCAGGTACGAGCAGTACTTC	CASSLRDRGRYEQYF
17	TRBV24-1	TRBJ1-2	TRBD1	NA	TGTGCCACCAGTGACCAGGGACAGCAAGACCCTAACTATGGCTACACCTTC	CATSDQGQQDPNYGYTF
13	TRBV12-3/TRBV12-4	TRBJ1-2	TRBD1	once	TGTGCCAGCAACACCGGGGACAGAAACGGCTACACCTTC	CASNTGDRNGYTF
15	TRBV7-3	TRBJ1-1	TRBD1	NA	TGTGCCAGCAGCATGTGGGACAGTATGAACACTGAAGCTTTCTTT	CASSMWDSMNTEAFF
12	TRBV9	TRBJ2-7	NA	NA	TGTGCCAGCAGCTCGGGTCCGGGGGAGCAGTACTTC	CASSSGPGEQYF
17	TRBV7-8	TRBJ2-5	TRBD2	NA	TGTGCCAGCAGCTTAGAGTGGCGCGGGAGGGCCAGAGAGACCCAGTACTTC	CASSLEWRGRARETQYF
13	TRBV7-9	TRBJ2-7	NA	few	TGTGCCAGCAGCCCCATGAGGGCTTACGAGCAGTACTTC	CASSPMRAYEQYF